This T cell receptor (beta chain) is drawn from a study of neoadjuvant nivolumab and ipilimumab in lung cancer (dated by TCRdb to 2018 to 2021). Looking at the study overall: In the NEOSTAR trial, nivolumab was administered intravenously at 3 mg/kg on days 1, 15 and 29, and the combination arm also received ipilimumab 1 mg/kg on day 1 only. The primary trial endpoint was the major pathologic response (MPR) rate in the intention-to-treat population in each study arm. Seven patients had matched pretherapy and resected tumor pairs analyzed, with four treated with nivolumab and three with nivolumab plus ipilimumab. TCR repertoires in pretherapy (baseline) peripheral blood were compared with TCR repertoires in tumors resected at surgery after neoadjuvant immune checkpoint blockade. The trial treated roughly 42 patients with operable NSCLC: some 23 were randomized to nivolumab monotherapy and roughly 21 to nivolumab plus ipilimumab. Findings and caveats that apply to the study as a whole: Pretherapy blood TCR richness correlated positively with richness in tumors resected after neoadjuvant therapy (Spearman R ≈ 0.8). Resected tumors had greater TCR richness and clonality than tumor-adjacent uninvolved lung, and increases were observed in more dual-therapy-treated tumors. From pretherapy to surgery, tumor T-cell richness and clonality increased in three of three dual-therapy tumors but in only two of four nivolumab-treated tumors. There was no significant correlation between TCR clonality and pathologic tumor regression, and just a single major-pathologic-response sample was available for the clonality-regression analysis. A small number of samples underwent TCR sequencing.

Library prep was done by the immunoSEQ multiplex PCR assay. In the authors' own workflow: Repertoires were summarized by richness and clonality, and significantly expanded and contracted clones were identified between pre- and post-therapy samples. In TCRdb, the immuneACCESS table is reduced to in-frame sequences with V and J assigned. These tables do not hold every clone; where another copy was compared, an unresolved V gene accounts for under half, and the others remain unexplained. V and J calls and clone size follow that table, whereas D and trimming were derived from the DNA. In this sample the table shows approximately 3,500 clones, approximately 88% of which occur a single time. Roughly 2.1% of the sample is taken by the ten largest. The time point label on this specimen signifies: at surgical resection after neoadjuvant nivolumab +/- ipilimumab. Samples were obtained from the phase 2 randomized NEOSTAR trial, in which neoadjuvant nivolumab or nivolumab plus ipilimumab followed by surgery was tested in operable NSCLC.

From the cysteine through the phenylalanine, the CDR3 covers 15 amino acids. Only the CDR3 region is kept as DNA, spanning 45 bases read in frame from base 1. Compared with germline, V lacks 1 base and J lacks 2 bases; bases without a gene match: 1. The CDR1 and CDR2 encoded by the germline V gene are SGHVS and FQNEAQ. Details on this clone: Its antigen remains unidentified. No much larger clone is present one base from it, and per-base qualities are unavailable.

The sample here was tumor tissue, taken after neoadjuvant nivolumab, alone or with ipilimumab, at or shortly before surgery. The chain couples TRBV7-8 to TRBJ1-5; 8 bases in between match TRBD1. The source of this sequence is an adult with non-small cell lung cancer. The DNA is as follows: TGTGCCAGCAGCTTAGACAGGGGGGGCAATCAGCCCCAGCATTTT. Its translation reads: CASSLDRGGNQPQHF.